Given below is one T cell receptor (beta chain) in context. Data came from immunoSEQ multiplex PCR; TCRdb stores just in-frame clones and leaves some out. Among roughly 50,000 clones listed, roughly nine tenths were seen once. These data belong to a study of blood T cell repertoires in COVID-19. V shed 7 bases, J shed 4 bases, and the junction held 3 bases outside the gene matches. Germline V gene sequence: CDR1 MNHEY, CDR2 SVGAGI. CDR3 length equals 13 residues. The rearrangement links TRBV6-5 to TRBJ2-1; the match to TRBD2 covers 8 bases. The source of this sequence is an older woman with active or convalescent COVID-19. Sequences were obtained from peripheral blood. The CDR3 DNA reads TGTGCCAGCACAACGGGGGGGTACAATGAGCAGTTCTTC. This gives the protein CASTTGGYNEQFF.